This T cell receptor (beta chain) came from a study of cytomegalovirus exposure and HLA in healthy donors. This clone was recorded only once. What it recognizes is unknown. Per germline, CDR1 SGHRS and CDR2 YFSETQ. The CDR3 has 14 amino acids. With 1 base removed from V and 3 bases from J, the gap between germline ends came to 10 bases. PCR primers comprised 60 Vbeta and 13 Jbeta primers. Measured with immunoSEQ multiplex PCR; TCRdb has only the in-frame clones, and not every one. The sample contains approximately 180,000 clones, about 80% of which appear only once. Study-wide findings and caveats: Reports state that TCR beta sequences accurately predicted most subjects' HLA-A and HLA-B alleles. Later on, a genetic analysis was performed. It linked a missense variant in DCLRE1C with V- and J-gene trimming of TCR beta. Earlier analysis yielded a pattern in which most TCR beta V segments were productive about 90% or about 30% of the time.

Sample: PBMCs. This clonotype was obtained from a middle-aged woman in good health and CMV-seronegative. This chain uses TRBV5-1 with TRBJ2-5; D might be TRBD2 (5 bases). CDR3 sequence reads: CASSLSEGEETQYF. In nucleotides, the CDR3 is TGCGCCAGCAGCTTGTCAGAGGGAGAAGAGACCCAGTACTTC.